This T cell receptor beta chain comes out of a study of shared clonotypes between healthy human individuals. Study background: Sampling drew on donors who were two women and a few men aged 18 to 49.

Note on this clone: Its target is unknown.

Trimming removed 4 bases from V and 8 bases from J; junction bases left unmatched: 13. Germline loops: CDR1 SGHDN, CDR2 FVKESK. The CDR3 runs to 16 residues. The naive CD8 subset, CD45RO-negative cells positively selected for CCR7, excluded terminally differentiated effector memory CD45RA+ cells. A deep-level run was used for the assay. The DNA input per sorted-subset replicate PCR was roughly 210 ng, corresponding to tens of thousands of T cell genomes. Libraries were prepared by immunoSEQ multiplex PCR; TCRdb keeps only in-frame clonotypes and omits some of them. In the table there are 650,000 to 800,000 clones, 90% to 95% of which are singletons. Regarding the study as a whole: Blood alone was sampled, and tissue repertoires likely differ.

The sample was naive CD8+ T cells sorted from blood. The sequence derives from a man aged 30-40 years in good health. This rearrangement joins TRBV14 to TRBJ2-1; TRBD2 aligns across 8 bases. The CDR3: CASSLITSGFVDEQFF. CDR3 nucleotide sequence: TGTGCCAGCAGCCTAATCACTAGCGGATTTGTGGATGAGCAGTTCTTC.